Each of the 23 T cell receptor beta chains below was sequenced from the same sample in a study of shared clonotypes between healthy human individuals. Assay used: immunoSEQ multiplex PCR; TCRdb lists only in-frame clones, some missing. The top ten hold around 12% of the sample, which has hundreds of thousands of clones, around three quarters seen once. Sequenced: PBMCs. These receptors came from a woman between 35 and 50 years old in good health. Some clones in this sample may be carry-over from other donors' samples.

V gene TRBV25-1 combines with J gene TRBJ2-7, with a weak D call TRBD1 (5 bases). V was cut by 7 bases and J by 2 bases, with 12 bases left in between. Germline lookup yields CDR1 MGHDK and CDR2 SYGVNS. This CDR3 has 13 amino acids. The CDR3 is CASTLRGPYEQYF. The CDR3 region has the DNA TGTGCCAGCACTTTAAGGGGCCCCTACGAGCAGTACTTC.

The rearrangement joins TRBV27 to TRBJ1-2; tentatively, D is TRBD1 (5 bases). CDR1 is MNHEY, CDR2 SMNVEV, per germline (reference sequence). The CDR3 contains 14 residues. The ends were cut back, 6 bases at V and 0 bases at J, with 11 bases in the middle. Written as DNA, the CDR3 is TGTGCCAGCAGGGGACTATCAGCTAACTATGGCTACACCTTC. It is translated as CASRGLSANYGYTF.

V is TRBV14 and J is TRBJ2-1; maybe TRBD2 (6 bases). Germline V lookup: CDR1 SGHDN, CDR2 FVKESK. The length of the CDR3 is 15 residues. V lost 4 bases, J lost 4 bases, and 14 bases lay in between. The CDR3 sequence is CASSRGDLLYNEQFF. CDR3 nucleotides: TGTGCCAGCAGCCGCGGGGACTTATTGTACAATGAGCAGTTCTTC. Full variable domain (remainder filled in from reference TRBV14 and TRBJ2-1): EAGVTQFPSHSVIEKGQTVTLRCDPISGHDNLYWYRRVMGKEIKFLLHFVKESKQDESGMPNNRFLAERTGGTYSTLKVQPAELEDSGVYFCASSRGDLLYNEQFFGPGTRLTVL.

The chain links TRBV4-3 to TRBJ2-5; D is perhaps TRBD1 or TRBD2 (5 bases each). The V end lost 2 bases, the J end lost 7 bases, and 17 bases lay between the germline ends. The V gene's germline CDR1 is LGHNA and CDR2 YSLEER. This CDR3 has 15 residues. In DNA form, the CDR3 reads TGCGCCAGCAGCCAATTTGCAACAGCTGGGGGGACCCAGTACTTC. Translation: CASSQFATAGGTQYF.

This clone was seen ten or more times. The V gene is TRBV2, the J gene TRBJ2-7; possibly TRBD1 for D (6 bases). This CDR3 region has 12 residues. Germline assignment: CDR1 SNHLY and CDR2 FYNNEI. V dropped 2 bases and J dropped 9 bases, with 11 bases sitting between them. The CDR3 sequence is CASSETGTGQYF. The CDR3 DNA reads as TGTGCCAGCAGTGAAACAGGGACCGGGCAGTACTTC.

The chain couples TRBV10-3 to TRBJ2-3, with a weak D call TRBD1 (6 bases). In germline, CDR1 is ENHRY, CDR2 SYGVKD. The V end lost 2 bases, the J end lost 1 base, and 10 bases lay between the germline ends. The length of the CDR3 is 15 residues. The CDR3 loop is CAISEGQTGTDTQYF. CDR3 nucleotides: TGTGCCATCAGTGAGGGACAGACGGGCACAGATACGCAGTATTTT.

CDR3 nucleotides: TGTGCCAGCAGTCTTGGGCGGCGGGATAACGAGCAGTACTTC. This translates into CASSLGRRDNEQYF. This chain uses TRBV5-6 with TRBJ2-7; tentatively, D is TRBD2 (6 bases). V dropped 5 bases and J dropped 5 bases, with 17 bases sitting between them. Germline CDR1 and CDR2: SGHDT and YYEEEE. CDR3 size: 14 residues.

V is TRBV4-1 and J is TRBJ2-7; 13 positions match TRBD2. The CDR3 extends over 14 amino acids. With V trimmed by 6 bases and J by 6 bases, 5 bases remained unmatched. The germline CDR1 and CDR2 sequences are MGHRA and YSYEKL. CDR3 sequence (DNA): TGCGCCAGCAGAGGACTAGCGGGAGTAGGCGAGCAGTACTTC. Residues: CASRGLAGVGEQYF.

The V call is TRBV6-1, the J call TRBJ2-3; D may be TRBD2 (6 bases). Germline V gene lookup returns CDR1 MNHNS and CDR2 SASEGT. This CDR3 has 15 residues. V was shortened by 2 bases and J by 8 bases, with 17 bases between the two germline ends. This CDR3 is CASSELGRTLATQYF. DNA of the CDR3: TGTGCCAGCAGTGAATTGGGGAGGACCCTAGCTACGCAGTATTTT.

The DNA for the CDR3 is TGTGCCAGCAGTGACGGGGCTAGCGGATACAATGAGCAGTTCTTC. As protein: CASSDGASGYNEQFF. The rearrangement links TRBV6-4 to TRBJ2-1; TRBD2 matches 7 bases. V was pared by 2 bases and J by 4 bases, with 5 bases of the junction left unmatched. The CDR3 totals 15 residues. Germline V gene sequence: CDR1 MRHNA, CDR2 SNTAGT.

The chain links TRBV7-9 to TRBJ2-3, with 9 bases lining up with TRBD1. The J segment lost 5 bases and the V segment lost 4 bases, leaving 4 bases of the junction unmatched. The CDR3 length is 14 residues. Germline V lookup: CDR1 SEHNR, CDR2 FQNEAQ (reference sequence). DNA of the CDR3: TGTGCCAGCAGCTACAGGGGGCTAGGAGATACGCAGTATTTT. It is translated as CASSYRGLGDTQYF.

V gene TRBV6-6 combines with J gene TRBJ1-1; no clear D gene. The length of the CDR3 is 14 residues. The germline V and J ends were trimmed by 6 bases and 5 bases, with 16 bases remaining between them. Germline V gene sequence: CDR1 MNHNY, CDR2 SVGAGI (reference sequence). CDR3 nucleotide sequence: TGTGCCAGCAGCCGCGAAGGGAGCATAACTGAAGCTTTCTTT. As protein: CASSREGSITEAFF.

This chain links TRBV4-3 with TRBJ2-7, with a weak D call TRBD2 (6 bases). The germline V gene encodes CDR1 LGHNA and CDR2 YSLEER. Trimming stripped 4 bases from V and 2 bases from J, with 15 bases between. This CDR3 is built from 15 residues. The CDR3 region has the DNA TGCGCCAGCAGCCCAGGCACAGGAGGGCCCTACGAGCAGTACTTC. Protein sequence: CASSPGTGGPYEQYF.

J is TRBJ1-6 and V is TRBV9, with 7 bases fitting TRBD1. V lost 4 bases and J lost 9; bases outside the gene matches: 7. CDR3 length: 14 amino acids. The germline CDR1 and CDR2 sequences are SGDLS and YYNGEE. The chain's CDR3 is CASSRTGSPSPLHF. The DNA for the CDR3 is TGTGCCAGCAGCCGGACAGGTTCCCCTTCACCCCTCCACTTT.

This chain uses TRBV28 with TRBJ1-4; D unresolved. The CDR3 is 13 amino acids. Germline lookup yields CDR1 MDHEN and CDR2 SYDVKM. The germline V and J ends were trimmed by 8 bases and 5 bases, with 12 bases remaining between them. The CDR3 protein is CASGVTRNEKLFF. As DNA, the CDR3 is TGTGCCAGCGGAGTAACGAGGAATGAAAAACTGTTTTTT.

The chain combines TRBV2 with TRBJ1-1; no reliable D call. Trimming took off 4 bases at V and 4 bases at J, with 10 bases between the two ends. The CDR3 has 13 amino acids. From germline, CDR1 is SNHLY and CDR2 FYNNEI. CDR3 sequence: CASSVSPFTEAFF. DNA of the CDR3: TGTGCCAGCAGTGTTTCCCCTTTCACTGAAGCTTTCTTT. The whole variable domain, remainder taken from reference TRBV2 and TRBJ1-1, is EPEVTQTPSHQVTQMGQEVILRCVPISNHLYFYWYRQILGQKVEFLVSFYNNEISEKSEIFDDQFSVERPDGSNFTLKIRSTKLEDSAMYFCASSVSPFTEAFFGQGTRLTVV.

The rearrangement uses TRBV4-3 and TRBJ2-7; perhaps TRBD1 as D (6 bases). Germline CDR1 LGHNA, CDR2 YSLEER. The CDR3 is 17 residues long. The V end lost 3 bases, the J end lost 2 bases, and 20 bases lay between the germline ends. The CDR3 coding sequence is TGCGCCAGCAGCCAGTCCCAGGGGAGTTGGTCTACCTACGAGCAGTACTTC. It is translated as CASSQSQGSWSTYEQYF.

CDR3 loop: CASSQGSYLNTGELFF. In DNA, the CDR3 is TGCGCCAGCAGCCAAGGTTCTTATCTTAACACCGGGGAGCTGTTTTTT. The rearrangement links TRBV4-3 to TRBJ2-2; D not certain. Between the trimmed V and J ends, which lost 1 base and 2 bases, there was a span of 11 bases. This CDR3 has 16 residues. CDR1 and CDR2 from the germline V gene are LGHNA and YSLEER.

This clone has at least ten counts. The rearrangement links TRBV6-1 to TRBJ2-7; TRBD1 aligns across 8 bases. Per the germline V gene, CDR1 is MNHNS and CDR2 is SASEGT. The CDR3 runs 15 residues. Trimming took 2 bases from V and 0 from J; bases not matched to a gene: 3. The CDR3 DNA follows: TGTGCCAGCAGTGAAAGTACAGGGGGCTCCTACGAGCAGTACTTC. It is translated as CASSESTGGSYEQYF.

The chain links TRBV10-2 to TRBJ2-3; D gene unclear. From germline, CDR1 is WSHSY and CDR2 SAAADI. V lost 4 bases and J 2 bases, leaving 4 bases between the germline ends. The CDR3 covers 12 residues. CDR3 in DNA: TGCGCCAGCAGTGCTAACACAGATACGCAGTATTTT. Its translation: CASSANTDTQYF.

As to this clone: This probably arose from a read error, given a far larger clone one base away. The chain recombines TRBV29-1 with TRBJ2-4; D might be TRBD1 or TRBD2, each matching 5 bases. Germline CDR1 and CDR2: SQVTM and ANQGSEA. The CDR3 is 12 residues long. Here the CDR3 reads CSGGSGKNIQCF. CDR3 nucleotide sequence: TGCAGCGGGGGGAGTGGCAAAAACATTCAGTGCTTC.

The chain carries TRBV6-6 and TRBJ1-4; D gene unclear. CDR3 length equals 15 residues. Trimming removed 2 bases from V and 0 bases from J, with 7 bases in between. Germline lookup yields CDR1 MNHNY and CDR2 SVGAGI (reference sequence). The CDR3 protein is CASSYGDATNEKLFF. The CDR3 region has the DNA TGTGCCAGCAGTTACGGAGATGCAACTAATGAAAAACTGTTTTTT.

This sequence joins TRBV7-9 and TRBJ1-1, with D possibly matching TRBD1 (5 bases). Germline V lookup: CDR1 SEHNR, CDR2 FQNEAQ (reference sequence). There are 12 residues in the CDR3. The V and J ends lost 5 bases and 5 bases respectively, with 9 bases between them. CDR3 bases: TGTGCCAGCAGCGGGGGAATGACTGAAGCTTTCTTT. Encoded protein: CASSGGMTEAFF.